This T cell receptor beta chain was identified during a study of CD8 T cells in ankylosing spondylitis. The study, taken as a whole, reports: Existing reports had already noted some motif variants in reactive arthritis synovial fluid and blood. A motif in TCR beta, a set of several highly homologous variants, appeared characteristic of ankylosing spondylitis blood.

Germline loops: CDR1 MGHRA, CDR2 YSYEKL. This CDR3 is 16 amino acids long. With 0 bases removed from V and 3 bases from J, the gap between germline ends came to 12 bases. With molecular barcodes, quantitative 5'-RACE was used to make the TCR beta libraries. Via MiXCR, TCRdb re-called the 5' RACE reads, giving one row per CDR3 protein. The profile shows about 700,000 distinct CDR3 sequences, around a fifth of them singletons. There are many counts of this clonotype. What it binds is not known. V gene TRBV4-1 combines with J gene TRBJ1-3; D unresolved. The sequenced sample consisted of blood, either unsorted or a sorted T cell fraction (not recorded which). This sequence was found in a male donor with ankylosing spondylitis. CDR3 protein: CASSQDQSGYGNTIYF. In DNA, the CDR3 is TGCGCCAGCAGCCAAGATCAATCAGGTTATGGAAACACCATATATTTT.